Detailed here is one T cell receptor (beta chain). The sample belongs to a study of technical replicates of blood from a handful of donors. Repertoires were generated with immunoSEQ multiplex PCR, while TCRdb's copy carries only in-frame clones and drops some. The sample records approximately 89,000 clones, approximately 94% being singletons. Germline V gene sequence: CDR1 MNHNS, CDR2 SASEGT. CDR3 length: 15 amino acids. Germline trimming cut 2 bases from V and 5 bases from J; bases unmatched to any gene: 3. The chain combines TRBV6-1 with TRBJ2-5; TRBD2 aligns across 12 bases. The TCR comes from a human donor in good health. Sequenced input: T cells isolated from PBMCs. CDR3 nucleotide sequence: TGTGCCAGCAGTGAACTTACTAGCGGGGGGGAGACCCAGTACTTC. It specifies CASSELTSGGETQYF.